This is a list of T cell receptor beta chains from one sample in a study of blood T cell repertoires in COVID-19. Method: immunoSEQ multiplex PCR; TCRdb's copy keeps in-frame clones and lacks some. The repertoire includes 110,000 to 150,000 clones, roughly 77% of them detected once, and around 4% sits in the top ten. The sequenced material came from peripheral blood. The origin of the receptors is a man aged 60 to 75 with acute or convalescent COVID-19. Both conserved end residues are part of each CDR3. The order of the fields is clone size, D gene, J gene, V gene, CDR3 protein, CDR3 DNA. D genes are given only for firm matches. Where a row states a size, it is once, few, many or the class of an expanded clone; other rows omit it.

clone size: .
D gene: .
J gene: TRBJ1-4
V gene: TRBV29-1
CDR3 protein: CSVLTGEELFF
CDR3 DNA: TGCAGCGTCCTAACGGGGGAAGAACTGTTTTTT

clone size: .
D gene: .
J gene: TRBJ1-2
V gene: TRBV27
CDR3 protein: CASRPGGRGYYGYTF
CDR3 DNA: TGTGCCAGCCGCCCCGGGGGGCGGGGTTACTATGGCTACACCTTC

clone size: .
D gene: .
J gene: TRBJ2-3
V gene: TRBV29-1
CDR3 protein: CSVSRSGVDTQYF
CDR3 DNA: TGCAGCGTTTCCCGTTCGGGGGTAGATACGCAGTATTTT

clone size: .
D gene: .
J gene: TRBJ2-1
V gene: TRBV3-1/TRBV3-2
CDR3 protein: CASSQARYNEQFF
CDR3 DNA: TGTGCCAGCAGCCAAGCCCGGTACAATGAGCAGTTCTTC

clone size: .
D gene: TRBD2
J gene: TRBJ2-3
V gene: TRBV2
CDR3 protein: CASRTSGRPDTQYF
CDR3 DNA: TGTGCCAGCAGAACTAGCGGGAGGCCCGATACGCAGTATTTT

clone size: .
D gene: TRBD1
J gene: TRBJ2-5
V gene: TRBV5-6
CDR3 protein: CASSLSTGDETQYF
CDR3 DNA: TGTGCCAGCAGCTTGTCGACAGGGGACGAGACCCAGTACTTC

clone size: .
D gene: .
J gene: TRBJ2-7
V gene: TRBV28
CDR3 protein: CASSGLGEYEQYF
CDR3 DNA: TGTGCCAGCAGTGGGCTCGGGGAATACGAGCAGTACTTC

clone size: .
D gene: TRBD1
J gene: TRBJ2-4
V gene: TRBV27
CDR3 protein: CASRPPRGRSKNIQYF
CDR3 DNA: TGTGCCAGCAGACCTCCGAGGGGGCGCTCCAAAAACATTCAGTACTTC

clone size: .
D gene: TRBD1
J gene: TRBJ1-1
V gene: TRBV30
CDR3 protein: CAWSVGQGFLSEAFF
CDR3 DNA: TGTGCCTGGAGTGTGGGACAGGGGTTTCTATCTGAAGCTTTCTTT

clone size: .
D gene: TRBD1
J gene: TRBJ2-1
V gene: TRBV5-1
CDR3 protein: CASSSYRGENEQFF
CDR3 DNA: TGCGCCAGCAGCTCCTACAGGGGTGAAAATGAGCAGTTCTTC

clone size: .
D gene: TRBD1
J gene: TRBJ2-7
V gene: TRBV6-5
CDR3 protein: CASSTRQGRSYEQYF
CDR3 DNA: TGTGCCAGCAGTACCAGACAGGGCCGTTCCTACGAGCAGTACTTC

clone size: .
D gene: .
J gene: TRBJ1-6
V gene: TRBV6-2/TRBV6-3
CDR3 protein: CASSYDRVHESSYNSPLHF
CDR3 DNA: TGTGCCAGCAGTTACGATCGGGTACATGAAAGCTCCTATAATTCACCCCTCCACTTT

clone size: .
D gene: .
J gene: TRBJ2-7
V gene: TRBV29-1
CDR3 protein: CSVADQGRSYEQYF
CDR3 DNA: TGCAGCGTTGCAGACCAGGGAAGGTCCTACGAGCAGTACTTC

clone size: .
D gene: TRBD1
J gene: TRBJ2-1
V gene: TRBV2
CDR3 protein: CASSDPGDRGGLGEQFF
CDR3 DNA: TGTGCCAGCAGTGATCCGGGGGACAGGGGAGGGCTGGGTGAGCAGTTCTTC

clone size: .
D gene: TRBD2
J gene: TRBJ2-3
V gene: TRBV28
CDR3 protein: CASSLASSGSTDTQYF
CDR3 DNA: TGTGCCAGCAGTTTAGCATCTAGCGGGAGCACAGATACGCAGTATTTT

clone size: .
D gene: TRBD2
J gene: TRBJ2-5
V gene: TRBV2
CDR3 protein: CASRGLAGEPYQETQYF
CDR3 DNA: TGTGCCAGCAGGGGACTAGCGGGGGAACCGTACCAAGAGACCCAGTACTTC

clone size: few
D gene: TRBD1
J gene: TRBJ2-3
V gene: TRBV4-1
CDR3 protein: CASSQSRGLGTDTQYF
CDR3 DNA: TGCGCCAGCAGCCAGTCCAGGGGGTTGGGGACAGATACGCAGTATTTT

clone size: .
D gene: .
J gene: TRBJ1-4
V gene: TRBV12-3/TRBV12-4
CDR3 protein: CASSWDGGGKLFF
CDR3 DNA: TGTGCCAGCAGTTGGGATGGGGGGGGAAAACTGTTTTTT

clone size: .
D gene: TRBD1
J gene: TRBJ2-5
V gene: TRBV7-9
CDR3 protein: CASSRGQLQETQYF
CDR3 DNA: TGTGCCAGCAGCCGGGGACAGCTGCAAGAGACCCAGTACTTC

clone size: few
D gene: .
J gene: TRBJ2-2
V gene: TRBV5-1
CDR3 protein: CASSFSGVSTGELFF
CDR3 DNA: TGCGCCAGCAGCTTCTCGGGTGTAAGCACCGGGGAGCTGTTTTTT

clone size: few
D gene: .
J gene: TRBJ2-5
V gene: TRBV3-1/TRBV3-2
CDR3 protein: CASSPGLDQETQYF
CDR3 DNA: TGTGCCAGCAGCCCGGGACTGGACCAAGAGACCCAGTACTTC

clone size: .
D gene: TRBD2
J gene: TRBJ2-5
V gene: TRBV7-8
CDR3 protein: CASSLELAGGVGETQYF
CDR3 DNA: TGTGCCAGCAGCTTAGAACTAGCGGGAGGGGTAGGGGAGACCCAGTACTTC

clone size: .
D gene: TRBD1
J gene: TRBJ1-6
V gene: TRBV28
CDR3 protein: CASSADRVNSPLHF
CDR3 DNA: TGTGCCAGCAGTGCAGACAGGGTGAATTCACCCCTCCACTTT

clone size: .
D gene: TRBD2
J gene: TRBJ2-4
V gene: TRBV4-1
CDR3 protein: CASSQEGLAVLAKNIQYF
CDR3 DNA: TGCGCCAGCAGCCAAGAGGGACTAGCAGTACTAGCCAAAAACATTCAGTACTTC

clone size: .
D gene: TRBD1
J gene: TRBJ1-5
V gene: TRBV12-3/TRBV12-4
CDR3 protein: CASSSGGEQPQHF
CDR3 DNA: TGTGCCAGCAGCTCAGGGGGTGAGCAGCCCCAGCATTTT

clone size: once
D gene: .
J gene: TRBJ1-4
V gene: TRBV6-5
CDR3 protein: CASRTWEKLFF
CDR3 DNA: TGTGCCAGCAGAACATGGGAAAAACTGTTTTTT

clone size: .
D gene: TRBD1
J gene: TRBJ2-5
V gene: TRBV2
CDR3 protein: CASRSGGQETQYF
CDR3 DNA: TGTGCCAGCAGATCAGGGGGACAAGAGACCCAGTACTTC

clone size: .
D gene: .
J gene: TRBJ2-1
V gene: TRBV5-1
CDR3 protein: CASSFTGESSYNEQFF
CDR3 DNA: TGCGCCAGCAGCTTTACAGGCGAAAGCTCCTACAATGAGCAGTTCTTC

clone size: .
D gene: .
J gene: TRBJ1-1
V gene: TRBV7-2
CDR3 protein: CASSLGGGGRRVAFF
CDR3 DNA: TGTGCCAGCAGCCTGGGTGGGGGGGGCAGACGCGTAGCTTTCTTT

clone size: .
D gene: TRBD1
J gene: TRBJ1-4
V gene: TRBV28
CDR3 protein: CASSLSGQGEEKLFF
CDR3 DNA: TGTGCCAGCAGTTTGTCGGGACAGGGGGAAGAAAAACTGTTTTTT

clone size: .
D gene: .
J gene: TRBJ1-3
V gene: TRBV12-2
CDR3 protein: CASRLGGDRVSGNTIYF
CDR3 DNA: TGTGCAAGTCGCTTGGGAGGAGACAGGGTCTCTGGAAACACCATATATTTT

clone size: .
D gene: .
J gene: TRBJ1-5
V gene: TRBV5-4
CDR3 protein: CASSLFGQPQHF
CDR3 DNA: TGTGCCAGCAGCTTGTTCGGTCAGCCCCAGCATTTT

clone size: .
D gene: TRBD1
J gene: TRBJ1-1
V gene: TRBV5-1
CDR3 protein: CASSSGQGTTEAFF
CDR3 DNA: TGCGCCAGCAGCTCGGGACAGGGGACGACTGAAGCTTTCTTT

clone size: .
D gene: TRBD1
J gene: TRBJ2-5
V gene: TRBV6-5
CDR3 protein: CASSRDRAETQYF
CDR3 DNA: TGTGCCAGCAGTCGGGACAGGGCGGAGACCCAGTACTTC

clone size: .
D gene: .
J gene: TRBJ2-7
V gene: TRBV5-5
CDR3 protein: CASSLLETSYEQYF
CDR3 DNA: TGTGCCAGCAGCTTGTTGGAGACCTCCTACGAGCAGTACTTC

clone size: .
D gene: TRBD1
J gene: TRBJ2-1
V gene: TRBV18
CDR3 protein: CASSPKGQGYNEQFF
CDR3 DNA: TGTGCCAGCTCACCGAAGGGACAGGGCTACAATGAGCAGTTCTTC

clone size: .
D gene: TRBD1
J gene: TRBJ2-1
V gene: TRBV10-3
CDR3 protein: CAISESGQGREQFF
CDR3 DNA: TGTGCCATCAGTGAGTCGGGACAGGGAAGGGAGCAGTTCTTC

clone size: .
D gene: TRBD1
J gene: TRBJ1-1
V gene: TRBV28
CDR3 protein: CASSLMFIGNQQGVNTEAFF
CDR3 DNA: TGTGCCAGCAGCCTAATGTTCATAGGAAATCAACAGGGGGTGAACACTGAAGCTTTCTTT

clone size: .
D gene: .
J gene: TRBJ2-3
V gene: TRBV5-1
CDR3 protein: CASSLGEATDTQYF
CDR3 DNA: TGCGCCAGCAGCTTGGGGGAGGCCACAGATACGCAGTATTTT

clone size: few
D gene: .
J gene: TRBJ2-3
V gene: TRBV13
CDR3 protein: CASSRRTASSTDTQYF
CDR3 DNA: TGTGCCAGCAGCAGACGGACAGCTTCTAGCACAGATACGCAGTATTTT

clone size: once
D gene: .
J gene: TRBJ2-7
V gene: TRBV7-9
CDR3 protein: CASNRDISYEQYF
CDR3 DNA: TGTGCCAGCAACCGGGACATTTCCTACGAGCAGTACTTC

clone size: .
D gene: TRBD2
J gene: TRBJ2-7
V gene: TRBV5-1
CDR3 protein: CASRLTSGATYEQYF
CDR3 DNA: TGCGCCAGCAGGTTGACTAGCGGGGCGACCTACGAGCAGTACTTC

clone size: .
D gene: TRBD2
J gene: TRBJ2-3
V gene: TRBV29-1
CDR3 protein: CSVLGLAGSTDTQYF
CDR3 DNA: TGCAGCGTCCTAGGACTAGCAGGTAGCACAGATACGCAGTATTTT

clone size: .
D gene: .
J gene: TRBJ2-1
V gene: TRBV5-4
CDR3 protein: CASSLGQVVINEQFF
CDR3 DNA: TGTGCCAGCAGCTTGGGACAGGTAGTCATCAATGAGCAGTTCTTC

clone size: .
D gene: TRBD1
J gene: TRBJ2-5
V gene: TRBV7-9
CDR3 protein: CASSPGQVQETQYF
CDR3 DNA: TGTGCCAGCAGCCCGGGACAGGTTCAAGAGACCCAGTACTTC

clone size: .
D gene: .
J gene: TRBJ2-3
V gene: TRBV20-1
CDR3 protein: CSAEKSDTQYF
CDR3 DNA: TGCAGTGCTGAGAAATCAGATACGCAGTATTTT

clone size: few
D gene: TRBD2
J gene: TRBJ2-7
V gene: TRBV2
CDR3 protein: CASSEGGVSGNLGEQYF
CDR3 DNA: TGTGCCAGCAGTGAGGGCGGGGTTAGCGGGAACTTAGGCGAGCAGTACTTC

clone size: .
D gene: TRBD1
J gene: TRBJ1-4
V gene: TRBV7-2
CDR3 protein: CASSSSEGAWEKLFF
CDR3 DNA: TGTGCCAGCAGCTCGAGTGAGGGGGCATGGGAAAAACTGTTTTTT

clone size: .
D gene: .
J gene: TRBJ1-4
V gene: TRBV3-1/TRBV3-2
CDR3 protein: CASSHPPRGTNEKLFF
CDR3 DNA: TGTGCCAGCAGCCACCCCCCCAGGGGAACTAATGAAAAACTGTTTTTT

clone size: few
D gene: TRBD2
J gene: TRBJ2-7
V gene: TRBV7-6
CDR3 protein: CASSPTGGEQYF
CDR3 DNA: TGTGCCAGCAGCCCGACGGGGGGCGAGCAGTACTTC